Each of the 13 T cell receptor beta chains below was sequenced from the same sample in a study of siplizumab effects on memory and regulatory T cells. Here immunoSEQ multiplex PCR was the method, and the copy in TCRdb shows in-frame clones only, minus some. The table records just over 60,000 clones, less than 80% of them present only once. Sequencing used memory CD4+ T cells sorted from blood. All receptors come from a human donor in good health.

The chain links TRBV6-5 to TRBJ1-1; possibly TRBD1 for D (6 bases). V lost 10 bases and J lost 1, with 13 bases in between. The CDR3 covers 13 residues. Germline V gives CDR1 MNHEY, CDR2 SVGAGI. CDR3 bases: TGTGCCACGACAGGTCCTCAGAACACTGAAGCTTTCTTT. Amino acids: CATTGPQNTEAFF.

This clone has only a few counts. This chain uses TRBV27 with TRBJ1-5; 10 bases fit TRBD1. V was pared by 5 bases and J by 0 bases, with 10 bases of the junction left unmatched. From germline, CDR1 is MNHEY and CDR2 SMNVEV (reference sequence). CDR3 size: 18 residues. CDR3 sequence: CASSQTGTGVYSNQPQHF. DNA of the CDR3: TGTGCCAGCAGTCAAACCGGGACAGGGGTTTATAGCAATCAGCCCCAGCATTTT.

The V and J genes are TRBV7-7 and TRBJ2-5; D is unresolved. With 5 bases removed from V and 2 bases from J, the gap between germline ends came to 6 bases. Germline V gene sequence: CDR1 SSHAT, CDR2 FNYEAQ (reference sequence). CDR3 length: 12 amino acids. In DNA form, the CDR3 reads TGTGCCAGCAGCCGTAAACAAGAGACCCAGTACTTC. Its protein is CASSRKQETQYF.

The V and J genes are TRBV19 and TRBJ2-1, with 8 bases aligning to TRBD2. The CDR3 spans 15 residues. CDR1 and CDR2 (germline): LNHDA, SQIVND (reference sequence). V lost 3 bases, J lost 2 bases, and 3 bases stayed unmatched. CDR3 amino acids: CASSIGGGTYNEQFF. CDR3 DNA sequence: TGTGCCAGTAGTATCGGCGGGGGGACCTACAATGAGCAGTTCTTC.

DNA for the CDR3: TGCGCCAGCAGCCAGCCTCGGGGGAGGGGAACGAACAATGAGCAGTTCTTC. Amino acid sequence: CASSQPRGRGTNNEQFF. The gene calls are TRBV4-1 and TRBJ2-1, with 7 bases that match TRBD2. J lost 5 bases, V lost 3 bases, and 13 bases had no gene match. The CDR3 extends over 17 amino acids. Looked up from germline, CDR1 is MGHRA and CDR2 is YSYEKL.

The chain combines TRBV10-3 with TRBJ1-3; possibly TRBD1 for D (5 bases). Germline V gene lookup returns CDR1 ENHRY and CDR2 SYGVKD. V was shortened by 8 bases and J by 0 bases, with 11 bases between the two germline ends. The CDR3 spans 14 residues. This CDR3 is CAIWDGLSGNTIYF. The CDR3, as DNA: TGTGCCATCTGGGACGGCCTCTCTGGAAACACCATATATTTT.

The chain joins TRBV7-3 to TRBJ2-5; maybe TRBD1 (5 bases). Germline CDR1 SGHTA, CDR2 FQGTGA. The V end was cut by 8 bases, the J end by 1 base, with 8 bases between. The CDR3 extends over 12 amino acids. In DNA form, the CDR3 reads TGTGCCAGCCTGGGGCTCCAAGAGACCCAGTACTTC. Translated, it gives CASLGLQETQYF. The variable domain in full, completed from reference TRBV7-3 and TRBJ2-5, reads GAGVSQTPSNKVTEKGKYVELRCDPISGHTALYWYRQSLGQGPEFLIYFQGTGAADDSGLPNDRFFAVRPEGSVSTLKIQRTERGDSAVYLCASLGLQETQYFGPGTRLLVL.

The V gene is TRBV6-4, the J gene TRBJ2-2; 13 nucleotides match TRBD2. Trimming removed 6 bases from V and 4 bases from J; junction bases left unmatched: 5. Germline V CDR1 and CDR2: MRHNA, SNTAGT. The CDR3 is 16 residues long. Here the CDR3 reads CASSRLAGGTTGELFF. CDR3 nucleotides: TGTGCCAGCAGCCGACTAGCGGGGGGCACCACCGGGGAGCTGTTTTTT.

Concerning this clone itself: This sample includes further DNA sequences coding for the same CDR3. V usage is TRBV7-3 and J usage is TRBJ2-2; 7 bases line up with TRBD1. The junction had 3 bases not matched to a gene; V was cut back by 4 bases and J by 1 base. The CDR3 length is 15 residues. Germline loops: CDR1 SGHTA, CDR2 FQGTGA. DNA for the CDR3: TGTGCCAGCAGCTCCCGACAGGGGAACACCGGGGAGCTGTTTTTT. This translates into CASSSRQGNTGELFF.

This clone was seen a handful of times. This chain uses TRBV2 with TRBJ1-6; no firm D call. The CDR3 spans 11 residues. Per the germline V gene, CDR1 is SNHLY and CDR2 is FYNNEI. Trimming stripped 6 bases from V and 8 bases from J, with 5 bases between. The CDR3, as DNA: TGTGCCAGCAGCTCCGATTCACCCCTCCACTTT. It codes for CASSSDSPLHF.

The chain combines TRBV9 with TRBJ1-4; D is unclear. The CDR3 covers 16 residues. The germline V and J ends were trimmed by 0 bases and 6 bases, with 15 bases remaining between them. Germline V gene data show CDR1 as SGDLS and CDR2 as YYNGEE. The CDR3 loop reads CASSVGTGTLYEKLFF. Here the CDR3 DNA reads TGTGCCAGCAGCGTAGGGACGGGCACTCTTTATGAAAAACTGTTTTTT.

The chain recombines TRBV15 with TRBJ2-2, with D maybe TRBD2 (6 bases). Germline CDR1 and CDR2: LNHNV and YYDKDF (reference sequence). The CDR3 has 16 residues. Deletions cut 2 bases from V and 4 bases from J, with 14 bases between. CDR3 DNA: TGTGCCACCAGCAGAATAATGGGACTTCCCACCGGGGAGCTGTTTTTT. It codes for CATSRIMGLPTGELFF.

The chain links TRBV5-6 to TRBJ1-2; D remains ambiguous. Trimming took 7 bases from V and 0 from J, leaving 10 bases between them. The CDR3 totals 13 residues. The germline CDR1 and CDR2 sequences are SGHDT and YYEEEE. The CDR3 DNA reads TGTGCCAGCCGACGAGGGTCTAACTATGGCTACACCTTC. It specifies CASRRGSNYGYTF.